These 4 T cell receptor beta chains originate from one sample sequenced in a study of regulatory T cells in long-lasting Graves disease. Time point: persistent/refractory GD, antithyroid drugs over 5 years with positive TRAb. Making the TCR library involved RNA that had been extracted from PBMCs. Investigators prepared the TCR beta libraries by applying iRepertoire HTBI primers and Arm-PCR of CDR3 regions. Each CDR3 protein is one row after TCRdb ran MiXCR on the multiplex PCR reads. The data contain fewer than 550,000 distinct CDR3 sequences, under 25% of them singletons. The specimen was peripheral blood mononuclear cells (PBMCs), collected when the disease was refractory, from a patient treated with antithyroid drugs. The receptors originated from a female donor with Graves disease.

This clonotype was counted ten times or more. The V call is TRBV11-2, the J call TRBJ2-5; 11 nucleotides align to TRBD2. Germline V gene sequence: CDR1 SGHAT, CDR2 FQNNGV. The CDR3 has 21 amino acids. The trim removed 1 base at V and 0 bases at J, leaving 16 bases unmatched. The CDR3 here is CASSLGLRLAGGQSHQETQYF. The CDR3 DNA reads as TGTGCCAGCAGCTTAGGTTTGCGGCTAGCGGGGGGCCAGAGCCACCAAGAGACCCAGTACTTC.

V gene TRBV7-2 combines with J gene TRBJ2-5; D possibly uses TRBD1 or TRBD2 (5 bases each). Germline CDR1 is SGHTA and CDR2 is FQGNSA. The V gene lost 5 bases and the J gene lost 5 bases, with 18 bases spanning the gap. The CDR3 consists of 15 residues. This CDR3 reads CASSPTAGSWETQYF. CDR3 bases: TGTGCCAGCAGCCCCACGGCAGGGAGTTGGGAGACCCAGTACTTC.

The sample holds a few counts of this clonotype. The chain recombines TRBV7-2 with TRBJ2-5; 7 bases agree with TRBD2. The CDR3 has 16 residues. The germline gives CDR1 SGHTA, CDR2 FQGNSA. V trimming: 7 bases; J trimming: 5 bases; junction bases outside the gene matches: 16. CDR3 bases: TGTGCCAGCATCCTTTTAGCGGGTGGAGTTGGGGAGACCCAGTACTTC. Amino acid sequence: CASILLAGGVGETQYF.

This clonotype showed up many times. This chain links TRBV11-3 with TRBJ2-7; D is unresolved. Germline CDR1 reads SGHNT; CDR2 reads YENEEA. This CDR3 spans 15 amino acids. Between the trimmed V and J ends, which lost 3 bases and 0 bases, there was a span of 12 bases. The CDR3 nucleotides are TGTGCCAGCAGCTTTGACGCGACCCTCTCCTACGAGCAGTACTTC. It translates to CASSFDATLSYEQYF.